The next 15 T cell receptor beta chains were all read from a single sample in a study of shared clonotypes between healthy human individuals. Some clones are missing from TCRdb's copy, which holds only in-frame ones; the method was immunoSEQ multiplex PCR. The sample comprises 1.6 million or so clones, roughly 96% of which are singletons, and roughly 1.2% rests with the top ten. Sequencing was done on a sample of naive CD4+ T cells sorted from blood. This sample's subset: CD45RA+ positively selected. Receptors were obtained from a man aged 25-40 years in good health.

V is TRBV27 and J is TRBJ2-7; 10 bases line up with TRBD1. The length of the CDR3 is 15 residues. J lost 1 base, V lost 5 bases, and 5 bases had no gene match. Germline loops: CDR1 MNHEY, CDR2 SMNVEV (reference sequence). The CDR3 protein is CASSPRDRGSYEQYF. In DNA, the CDR3 is TGTGCCAGCAGTCCGAGGGACAGGGGATCCTACGAGCAGTACTTC.

In this sample, this clone turned up a few times. This rearrangement joins TRBV4-1 to TRBJ2-7; D unclear. CDR1 MGHRA and CDR2 YSYEKL come from the germline V gene. The V end lost 4 bases, the J end lost 7 bases, and 14 bases lay between the germline ends. The CDR3 has 13 residues. The CDR3 bases are TGCGCCAGCAGCCCCGGACCCGGGTGGGAGCAGTACTTC. Residues: CASSPGPGWEQYF.

V and J are TRBV30 and TRBJ1-3, with D possibly TRBD1 on 6 matching bases. Looked up from germline, CDR1 is GTSNPN and CDR2 is SVGIG (reference sequence). V was trimmed by 4 bases and J by 3 bases, leaving 13 bases between them. The CDR3 sequence is 14 residues long. CDR3 DNA sequence: TGTGCCTGGACGTCGGGGGGCGGTGGAAACACCATATATTTT. It yields the protein CAWTSGGGGNTIYF. The whole variable domain, remainder taken from reference TRBV30 and TRBJ1-3, is SQTIHQWPATLVQPVGSPLSLECTVEGTSNPNLYWYRQAAGRGLQLLFYSVGIGQISSEVPQNLSASRPQDRQFILSSKKLLLSDSGFYLCAWTSGGGGNTIYFGEGSWLTVV.

The rearrangement uses TRBV5-5 and TRBJ2-2; 10 nucleotides line up with TRBD2. This CDR3 spans 16 amino acids. In germline, CDR1 is SGHKS, CDR2 YYEKEE (reference sequence). V trimming: 4 bases; J trimming: 4 bases; junction bases outside the gene matches: 7. In nucleotides, the CDR3 is TGTGCCAGCAGCGCCCCCAGCGGGGGGGGCACCGGGGAGCTGTTTTTT. Protein product: CASSAPSGGGTGELFF.

V is TRBV6-5 and J is TRBJ1-2, with 7 bases fitting TRBD1. The CDR3 length is 13 residues. Germline trimming cut 6 bases from V and 7 bases from J; bases unmatched to any gene: 8. The V gene's germline CDR1 is MNHEY and CDR2 SVGAGI. The CDR3 loop reads CASRPPTGAGYTF. CDR3 nucleotide sequence: TGTGCCAGCAGGCCACCCACAGGGGCTGGCTACACCTTC.

The CDR3 here is CASSVGTSGTTSTDTQYF. The DNA of the CDR3 is TGTGCCAGCAGCGTTGGGACTAGCGGTACCACTAGCACAGATACGCAGTATTTT. The V call is TRBV9, the J call TRBJ2-3; 11 nucleotides line up with TRBD2. CDR3 length equals 18 residues. The J segment lost 0 bases and the V segment lost 2 bases, leaving 8 bases of the junction unmatched. The germline V gene has CDR1 SGDLS and CDR2 YYNGEE.

The V gene is TRBV5-1, the J gene TRBJ2-3; 8 nucleotides align to TRBD1. V was pared by 3 bases and J by 2 bases, with 8 bases of the junction left unmatched. Germline values: CDR1 SGHRS, CDR2 YFSETQ. The CDR3 contains 16 residues. CDR3 loop: CASSSRPDRVTDTQYF. For the CDR3, the DNA is TGCGCCAGCAGCTCCCGACCGGACAGGGTCACAGATACGCAGTATTTT. Based on the CDR3 plus reference TRBV5-1 and TRBJ2-3, the full variable domain is KAGVTQTPRYLIKTRGQQVTLSCSPISGHRSVSWYQQTPGQGLQFLFEYFSETQRNKGNFPGRFSGRQFSNSRSEMNVSTLELGDSALYLCASSSRPDRVTDTQYFGPGTRLTVL.

The V and J genes are TRBV20-1 and TRBJ2-3, with D maybe TRBD2 (6 bases). The CDR3 consists of 11 residues. The germline gives CDR1 DFQATT, CDR2 SNEGSKA (reference sequence). V lost 5 bases to trimming and J lost 13 bases, with 16 bases between them. CDR3 DNA: TGCAGTGCTCCCACGGGAGTAGGGGAGTATTTT. Its protein is CSAPTGVGEYF.

The chain uses TRBV9 and TRBJ2-3; D is undetermined. V was clipped by 3 bases and J by 2 bases, with 4 bases between them. This CDR3 comprises 12 residues. Germline-derived CDR1 and CDR2 are SGDLS and YYNGEE. Here the CDR3 reads CASSEPTDTQYF. CDR3 nucleotide sequence: TGTGCCAGCAGCGAACCCACAGATACGCAGTATTTT.

The chain is built from TRBV28 and TRBJ1-2, with D possibly TRBD1 on 5 matching bases. With 6 bases removed from V and 4 bases from J, the gap between germline ends came to 18 bases. CDR1 and CDR2 from the germline V gene are MDHEN and SYDVKM. The CDR3 sequence is 15 residues long. For the CDR3, the DNA is TGTGCCAGCAGCCCTACGGGACGTGGTGCCTATGGCTACACCTTC. Translating it yields CASSPTGRGAYGYTF.

V gene TRBV19 combines with J gene TRBJ2-1, with D hard to call. In germline, CDR1 is LNHDA, CDR2 SQIVND (reference sequence). Deletions cut 3 bases from V and 0 bases from J, with 12 bases between. The CDR3 is 16 amino acids. The CDR3 sequence: CASSIVAVSSYNEQFF. CDR3 sequence (DNA): TGTGCCAGTAGTATCGTCGCAGTCAGCTCCTACAATGAGCAGTTCTTC.

The chain employs TRBV9 and TRBJ2-3; a possible D gene is TRBD1 (6 bases). Trimming pared 0 bases from V and 7 bases from J, leaving 9 bases between. The germline gives CDR1 SGDLS, CDR2 YYNGEE. This CDR3 is built from 13 residues. The CDR3 is CASSVDTGNTQYF. The CDR3 DNA follows: TGTGCCAGCAGCGTAGATACAGGGAATACGCAGTATTTT. The complete variable domain, with remaining parts taken from reference TRBV9 and TRBJ2-3, reads DSGVTQTPKHLITATGQRVTLRCSPRSGDLSVYWYQQSLDQGLQFLIQYYNGEERAKGNILERFSAQQFPDLHSELNLSSLELGDSALYFCASSVDTGNTQYFGPGTRLTVL.

This rearrangement joins TRBV6-5 to TRBJ2-1, with 7 bases fitting TRBD2. The CDR3 spans 15 residues. CDR1 MNHEY and CDR2 SVGAGI come from the germline V gene. J gave up 0 bases and V 4 bases, and 3 bases lay outside the gene matches. The DNA of the CDR3 is TGTGCCAGCAGTTTCGGACTAGGCTCCTACAATGAGCAGTTCTTC. Protein product: CASSFGLGSYNEQFF.

V is TRBV14 and J is TRBJ2-5, with 8 nucleotides matching TRBD1. Losses at the gene ends were 4 bases for V and 2 bases for J; bases not matched to a gene: 6. Per germline, CDR1 SGHDN and CDR2 FVKESK. This CDR3 has 15 residues. Here the CDR3 reads CASSPGQATQETQYF. CDR3 in DNA: TGTGCCAGCAGCCCGGGACAGGCCACACAAGAGACCCAGTACTTC.

This sequence joins TRBV14 and TRBJ1-1; D ambiguous. V shed 4 bases and J shed 5 bases, with 8 bases lying between them. Germline CDR1 reads SGHDN; CDR2 reads FVKESK. The CDR3 has 12 amino acids. Here the CDR3 DNA reads TGTGCCAGCAGCCCCGGGAGGACTGAAGCTTTCTTT. Amino acids: CASSPGRTEAFF. The full variable domain, its missing parts supplied by reference TRBV14 and TRBJ1-1, is EAGVTQFPSHSVIEKGQTVTLRCDPISGHDNLYWYRRVMGKEIKFLLHFVKESKQDESGMPNNRFLAERTGGTYSTLKVQPAELEDSGVYFCASSPGRTEAFFGQGTRLTVV.